A single sample gave rise to the 31 T cell receptor beta chains below, sequenced in a study of molecular identifiers for immune sequencing clone quantification (dated by TCRdb to the late 2010s). Library construction relied on PCR. TCRdb lists the instrument as NextSeq 500. TCRdb reworked the public reads: Q25 trimming with fastp, MiXCR clone assembly, productive beta chains retained. Rows are combined by CDR3 protein, so each entry shows the most common genes and DNA. Within this sample are just over 40,000 distinct CDR3 sequences, with approximately 24% of them counted one time only. The ten largest make up around 0.89% of the sample. The sample was naive CD8+ T cells from blood, with Jurkat cell RNA spiked in. The cell subset or site label corresponds to: FACS-sorted CD8+CD4-CCR7+CD45RA+ naive T cells. These receptor sequences come from a human donor in good health. Some libraries in this study had Jurkat cell RNA spiked in.

In regard to this clonotype: Possible read error: a much larger clone is one base away. DNA of the CDR3: TGTGCCGGCAGCTCTACGACAGGGGACCTCTACGAGCAGTACTTC. This translates into CAGSSTTGDLYEQYF. The genes are TRBV7-9 and TRBJ2-7; 8 positions agree with TRBD1. The CDR3 is made up of 15 amino acids. CDR1 and CDR2 from the germline V gene are SEHNR and FQNEAQ (reference sequence).

Concerning this clonotype itself: Since a much larger clone is just one base distant, this may be a read error. This chain uses TRBV4-3 with TRBJ1-1; D remains ambiguous. CDR3 length equals 14 residues. The germline gives CDR1 LGHNA, CDR2 YSLEER. CDR3: CASNQVTFPTEAFF. The DNA for the CDR3 is TGCGCCAGCAACCAAGTCACGTTTCCCACTGAAGCTTTCTTT.

As concerns this clonotype: Possible read error: a much larger clone is one base away. The rearrangement links TRBV30 to TRBJ2-3, with D perhaps given as TRBD1 or TRBD2 (6 bases each). In germline, CDR1 is GTSNPN, CDR2 SVGIG (reference sequence). This CDR3 contains 11 residues. V was clipped by 5 bases and J by 10 bases, with 13 bases between them. The chain's CDR3 is CAWDRGVAQYF. The CDR3 nucleotides are TGTGCCTGGGATAGGGGGGTGGCGCAGTATTTT.

The V gene is TRBV5-1, the J gene TRBJ2-2, with 7 bases identical to TRBD2. V lost 0 bases and J lost 2; bases outside the gene matches: 4. This CDR3 is 16 amino acids long. Germline values: CDR1 SGHRS, CDR2 YFSETQ. Here the CDR3 reads CASSLDASGNTGELFF. As DNA, the CDR3 is TGCGCCAGCAGCTTGGACGCTAGCGGCAACACCGGGGAGCTGTTTTTT.

This chain links TRBV20-1 with TRBJ2-3; D is perhaps TRBD2 (5 bases). The V end was cut by 3 bases, the J end by 1 base, with 14 bases between. CDR1 and CDR2 (germline): DFQATT, SNEGSKA (reference sequence). The CDR3 runs to 15 residues. The CDR3 sequence is CSASLVGVRTDTQYF. Here the CDR3 DNA reads TGCAGTGCTAGTCTCGTCGGGGTACGCACAGATACGCAGTATTTT.

Concerning this clonotype itself: One base away lies a much larger clone, so this may be a sequencing read error. The chain couples TRBV7-8 to TRBJ2-2; 10 bases agree with TRBD1. The CDR3 consists of 18 residues. In germline, CDR1 is SGHVS, CDR2 FQNEAQ. Here the CDR3 reads CASSLASIGQGGTGVLFF. CDR3 in DNA: TGTGCCAGCAGCTTAGCTTCCATTGGACAGGGGGGCACCGGGGTGCTGTTTTTT.

Many counts were recorded for this clonotype. The chain uses TRBV7-2 and TRBJ2-7; 7 bases are shared with TRBD2. The V gene end was trimmed by 5 bases and the J gene end by 5 bases; junction bases not matched to a gene: 9. The germline V gene has CDR1 SGHTA and CDR2 FQGNSA. The CDR3 spans 14 residues. As DNA, the CDR3 is TGTGCCAGCAGCCCCCTTGGGAGGGGCGACGAGCAGTACTTC. This encodes CASSPLGRGDEQYF.

This clonotype showed up many times. V is TRBV28 and J is TRBJ2-3; possible D gene TRBD2, 6 bases. V dropped 6 bases and J dropped 2 bases, with 15 bases sitting between them. There are 15 residues in the CDR3. CDR1 and CDR2 (germline): MDHEN, SYDVKM. In nucleotides, the CDR3 is TGTGCCAGCAGCCGAAGGGACTTACACACAGATACGCAGTATTTT. It encodes CASSRRDLHTDTQYF.

This clonotype came up once. This may come from a read error, since a much larger clone is one base off. The final CDR3 position lacks the conserved phenylalanine or tryptophan, pointing to a likely read error. V and J are TRBV5-3 and TRBJ1-1, with a tentative D call TRBD1 (5 bases). TRBV5-3 is reported as an ORF; its role is uncertain. The CDR3 has 12 residues. Trimming shortened V by 8 bases and J by 7 bases, and 15 bases separated the two germline ends. As DNA, the CDR3 is TGTGCCAGCAGCCCGGGGGGAGGTGAAGCTTTCTCT. Amino acid sequence: CASSPGGGEAFS.

This clonotype was found many times. The CDR3 DNA follows: TGTGCCAGCAGTGAAGCGGTTCTGGGCCCCTACGAGCAGTACTTC. As protein: CASSEAVLGPYEQYF. J is TRBJ2-7 and V is TRBV2; D is uncertain. Trimming took 0 bases from V and 2 from J, leaving 11 bases between them. This CDR3 comprises 15 residues. Looked up from germline, CDR1 is SNHLY and CDR2 is FYNNEI. The complete variable domain, with remaining parts taken from reference TRBV2 and TRBJ2-7, reads EPEVTQTPSHQVTQMGQEVILRCVPISNHLYFYWYRQILGQKVEFLVSFYNNEISEKSEIFDDQFSVERPDGSNFTLKIRSTKLEDSAMYFCASSEAVLGPYEQYFGPGTRLTVT.

This clonotype was seen at least ten times. This sequence joins TRBV2 and TRBJ2-7; 12 positions match TRBD2. The CDR3 loop spans 16 amino acids. Looked up from germline, CDR1 is SNHLY and CDR2 is FYNNEI. Losses at the gene ends were 2 bases for V and 0 bases for J; bases not matched to a gene: 2. Written as DNA, the CDR3 is TGTGCCAGCAGTGAATCGGGACTAGCGGGCTCCTACGAGCAGTACTTC. Its protein is CASSESGLAGSYEQYF.

Points on this clonotype: The CDR3 does not end in the conserved phenylalanine or tryptophan, so this is likely a read error. This chain joins TRBV5-6 and TRBJ1-1, with TRBD1 matching over 11 bases. Germline trimming cut 5 bases from V and 4 bases from J; bases unmatched to any gene: 1. This CDR3 is built from 13 residues. The germline V gene has CDR1 SGHDT and CDR2 YYEEEE. The DNA for the CDR3 is TGTGCCAGCAGGGGACAGGGGGGCACTGAAGCTTTCCTT. Translated, it gives CASRGQGGTEAFL.

V and J are TRBV28 and TRBJ1-1; D is ambiguous. Trimming left V 2 bases short and J 4 bases short, with 14 bases between. The germline V gene encodes CDR1 MDHEN and CDR2 SYDVKM. There are 15 residues in the CDR3. In nucleotides, the CDR3 is TGTGCCAGCAGTTTAACTCCATCGGCGGGCACTGAAGCTTTCTTT. Its translation: CASSLTPSAGTEAFF.

This clonotype was seen repeatedly, ten times or more. The J gene is TRBJ2-3, the V gene TRBV7-6; 11 bases match TRBD2. Losses at the gene ends were 6 bases for V and 0 bases for J; bases not matched to a gene: 5. This CDR3 is built from 16 residues. Germline-derived CDR1 and CDR2 are SGHVS and FNYEAQ. As DNA, the CDR3 is TGTGCCAGCAGTCCTAGCGGGGGGCCTAGCACAGATACGCAGTATTTT. Translated, it gives CASSPSGGPSTDTQYF.

This clonotype was seen repeatedly, ten times or more. V is TRBV30 and J is TRBJ2-3; 7 nucleotides agree with TRBD2. CDR1 and CDR2 from the germline V gene are GTSNPN and SVGIG (reference sequence). V lost 2 bases and J lost 0; bases outside the gene matches: 5. CDR3 length: 15 amino acids. The CDR3 DNA sequence: TGTGCCTGGAGTATCGGGGGGACTAGCACAGATACGCAGTATTTT. This encodes CAWSIGGTSTDTQYF.

In the case of this clonotype: This may stem from a read error, because a much larger clone lies one nucleotide away. The chain recombines TRBV12-3 or TRBV12-4 with TRBJ2-5, with 7 bases that match TRBD2. The CDR3 length is 14 residues. The CDR3 is CASSLLSGQETQCF. In DNA form, the CDR3 reads TGTGCCAGCAGTTTGCTTAGCGGGCAAGAGACCCAGTGCTTC.

Details on this clonotype: The junction and the germline gene differ at one end; a read error may be behind it. J is TRBJ2-7 and V is TRBV11-2, with TRBD2 matching 8 bases. Per the germline V gene, CDR1 is SGHAT and CDR2 is FQNNGV. This CDR3 contains 15 residues. CDR3 nucleotide sequence: TGTGTCAGCAGCCCAGGACTAGCCTCCTCCTACGAGCAGTACTTC. Its protein is CVSSPGLASSYEQYF.

This clonotype has at least ten counts. This chain connects TRBV20-1 to TRBJ1-2; D may be TRBD1 (6 bases). The CDR3 consists of 14 residues. Trimming removed 3 bases from V and 3 bases from J, with 14 bases in between. Germline V CDR1 and CDR2: DFQATT, SNEGSKA (reference sequence). The CDR3 loop reads CSARSPQGYYGYTF. CDR3 sequence (DNA): TGCAGTGCTAGGTCCCCACAGGGCTACTATGGCTACACCTTC.

With respect to this clonotype: Likely a read error: the CDR3 ends without its conserved phenylalanine or tryptophan. The chain has TRBV24-1 and TRBJ2-2; 7 bases align to TRBD2. Germline V CDR1 and CDR2: KGHDR, SFDVKD. CDR3 length equals 17 residues. V trimming: 4 bases; J trimming: 1 base; junction bases outside the gene matches: 8. The DNA for the CDR3 is TGTGCCACCAGTGACGTAACCAGCGGGGAGAACACCGGGGAGCTGTTTTCT. It codes for CATSDVTSGENTGELFS.

This clonotype occurred a few times. A clone one base away is much larger, so this may be a read error. The CDR3 protein is CATTGVNTDTLYF. The CDR3 DNA sequence: TGTGCCACAACGGGGGTGAACACAGATACGCTGTATTTT. This rearrangement joins TRBV6-2 or TRBV6-3 to TRBJ2-3; tentatively, D is TRBD2 (6 bases). The germline gives CDR1 MNHEY, CDR2 SVGEGT. This CDR3 is built from 13 residues.

About this clonotype itself: A much larger clone lies one base from this, so it may be a read error. Lacking the conserved final phenylalanine or tryptophan, this CDR3 likely reflects a read error. V and J are TRBV19 and TRBJ1-5; D is possibly TRBD1 (5 bases). Germline V lookup: CDR1 LNHDA, CDR2 SQIVND (reference sequence). Trimming removed 5 bases at V and 1 base at J, with 15 bases between. This CDR3 spans 16 amino acids. CDR3 sequence: CASSPGTRASNQPQHL. CDR3 sequence (DNA): TGTGCCAGTAGTCCCGGGACCCGGGCCAGCAATCAGCCCCAGCATCTT.

This clonotype has at least ten counts. The rearrangement links TRBV2 to TRBJ1-1; D not certain. The V end lost 0 bases, the J end lost 0 bases, and 8 bases lay between the germline ends. CDR1 is SNHLY and CDR2 is FYNNEI in the germline V gene. The CDR3 has 15 amino acids. The CDR3 loop is CASSEAHTMNTEAFF. As DNA, the CDR3 is TGTGCCAGCAGTGAAGCGCATACCATGAACACTGAAGCTTTCTTT.

This clonotype was picked up many times. V is TRBV29-1 and J is TRBJ2-2; possibly TRBD1 for D (5 bases). Germline CDR1 reads SQVTM; CDR2 reads ANQGSEA. The CDR3 totals 13 residues. Trimming removed 4 bases at V and 5 bases at J, with 11 bases between. The CDR3 nucleotides are TGCAGCGTTGTTGGCAGGGATACCGGGGAGCTGTTTTTT. Its protein is CSVVGRDTGELFF.

About this clonotype: The junction departs from the called germline gene at one end, perhaps through a read error. This sequence joins TRBV4-3 and TRBJ1-3; D uncertain. Looked up from germline, CDR1 is LGHNA and CDR2 is YSLEER. The CDR3 spans 16 residues. For the CDR3, the DNA is TGCGCCAGCAGCCAAGATCCGCCGGGTTCTGGAACCACCATATATTTT. Encoded protein: CASSQDPPGSGTTIYF.

This clonotype was counted many times. The chain is built from TRBV11-2 and TRBJ2-3; tentative D call: TRBD1 (7 bases). The V gene's germline CDR1 is SGHAT and CDR2 FQNNGV. There are 14 residues in the CDR3. V lost 4 bases, J lost 4 bases, and 12 bases lay in between. CDR3 residues: CASSSRRGPDTQYF. CDR3 DNA: TGTGCCAGCAGCTCAAGGAGGGGGCCAGATACGCAGTATTTT.

In its sample, this clonotype was seen many times. This rearrangement joins TRBV20-1 to TRBJ1-5, with no clear D. The V gene lost 3 bases and the J gene lost 3 bases, with 15 bases spanning the gap. The CDR3 is 15 amino acids. Germline V gene lookup returns CDR1 DFQATT and CDR2 SNEGSKA (reference sequence). The CDR3 is CSARTGRNDNQPQHF. The DNA for the CDR3 is TGCAGTGCTAGGACCGGGAGGAACGACAATCAGCCCCAGCATTTT.

This clonotype was counted many times. The chain couples TRBV6-2 or TRBV6-3 to TRBJ1-1; maybe TRBD1 (5 bases). The V and J ends lost 5 bases and 6 bases respectively, with 22 bases between them. The CDR3 is made up of 16 amino acids. Germline V lookup: CDR1 MNHEY, CDR2 SVGEGT. The CDR3: CASSLTQGGGVSEAFF. The CDR3 nucleotides read TGTGCCAGCAGTCTCACGCAGGGTGGAGGAGTGTCTGAAGCTTTCTTT.

This sequence joins TRBV13 and TRBJ2-2, with D hard to call. The V gene's germline CDR1 is PRHDT and CDR2 FYEKMQ (reference sequence). V was shortened by 5 bases and J by 6 bases, with 10 bases between the two germline ends. The length of the CDR3 is 13 residues. The CDR3 DNA follows: TGTGCCAGCAGCAGAGGTTTTCCCGGGGAGCTGTTTTTT. This translates into CASSRGFPGELFF.

This clonotype was counted ten times or more. J is TRBJ2-7 and V is TRBV21-1; TRBD2 was called by the table and not checked on the DNA. TRBV21-1 corresponds to a pseudogene. CDR3 length: 13 residues. Here the CDR3 reads CATQSRAAYEQYF. The CDR3, as DNA: TGTGCCACCCAAAGTCGGGCCGCCTACGAGCAGTACTTC.

With regard to this clonotype: One base away lies a much larger clone, so this may be a sequencing read error. The rearrangement joins TRBV7-2 to TRBJ2-7, with 9 bases identical to TRBD1. CDR1 and CDR2 from the germline V gene are SGHTA and FQGNSA. CDR3 length: 16 residues. CDR3 loop: CASSTIYVQGAYAQYF. Written as DNA, the CDR3 is TGTGCCAGCAGCACAATTTATGTACAGGGGGCCTACGCGCAGTACTTC. Variable domain in full (rest from reference TRBV7-2 and TRBJ2-7): GAGVSQSPSNKVTEKGKDVELRCDPISGHTALYWYRQSLGQGLEFLIYFQGNSAPDKSGLPSDRFSAERTGGSVSTLTIQRTQQEDSAVYLCASSTIYVQGAYAQYFGPGTRLTVT.

This clonotype is labeled medium-sized (0.01 to 0.1%). The chain uses TRBV5-4 and TRBJ2-3; a possible D gene is TRBD2 (5 bases). The CDR3 is 18 residues long. V gave up 9 bases and J gave up 0 bases, with 26 bases separating them. Germline lookup yields CDR1 SGHNT and CDR2 YYREEE (reference sequence). CDR3 loop: CATNRLATRRTSTDTQYF. CDR3 nucleotide sequence: TGTGCCACAAATAGGCTAGCTACGCGTAGGACTAGCACAGATACGCAGTATTTT.